The 20 T cell receptor beta chains listed next were all sequenced from one sample in a study of siplizumab effects on memory and regulatory T cells. Sequenced by immunoSEQ multiplex PCR; TCRdb stores in-frame clones only, minus some. The sample records about 6,600 clones, 36% being singletons. These receptors lack a known antigen. The mixed lymphocyte reaction cells were grown together in coculture at 37°C for 5 to 6 days. The sample was CFSE-low (dividing) CD8+ T cells sorted from an allogeneic mixed lymphocyte reaction. Receptors originate from a human donor in good health; the cells came from an allogeneic mixed lymphocyte reaction.

The V and J genes are TRBV25-1 and TRBJ2-4; 8 nucleotides align to TRBD2. This CDR3 is 14 amino acids long. Germline V gene sequence: CDR1 MGHDK, CDR2 SYGVNS. V was pared by 3 bases and J by 7 bases, with 5 bases of the junction left unmatched. The CDR3 sequence is CASSDKRELNIQYF. DNA of the CDR3: TGTGCCAGCAGTGACAAGCGGGAGTTGAACATTCAGTACTTC.

The chain links TRBV9 to TRBJ2-7; either TRBD1 or TRBD2 may supply D (6 bases each). The germline gives CDR1 SGDLS, CDR2 YYNGEE. The length of the CDR3 is 17 residues. Trimming pared 4 bases from V and 2 bases from J, leaving 22 bases between. CDR3 coding DNA: TGTGCCAGCAGCTCGGGGAGAGGGGGGCCTTTTACCTACGAGCAGTACTTC. Translation gives CASSSGRGGPFTYEQYF.

In DNA, the CDR3 is TGCGCCAGCAGCCAATCGAGGGGCGCGGGCTATGGCTACACCTTC. It is translated as CASSQSRGAGYGYTF. The chain is built from TRBV4-1 and TRBJ1-2; D might be TRBD1 (5 bases). CDR1 and CDR2 from the germline V gene are MGHRA and YSYEKL. The V end was cut by 2 bases, the J end by 4 bases, with 14 bases between. CDR3 length: 15 amino acids.

This rearrangement joins TRBV11-1 to TRBJ1-5; unclear D gene. V lost 8 bases and J lost 5, with 16 bases in between. Germline V gene sequence: CDR1 SGHAT, CDR2 FQDESV (reference sequence). CDR3 length: 14 amino acids. This CDR3 is CASQTMDDDQPQHF. The CDR3, as DNA: TGTGCCAGCCAAACAATGGACGATGATCAGCCCCAGCATTTT. The variable domain in full, with the rest retrieved from reference TRBV11-1 and TRBJ1-5, is EAEVAQSPRYKITEKSQAVAFWCDPISGHATLYWYRQILGQGPELLVQFQDESVVDDSQLPKDRFSAERLKGVDSTLKIQPAELGDSAMYLCASQTMDDDQPQHFGDGTRLSIL.

The chain has TRBV5-4 and TRBJ1-1; 8 positions match TRBD1. Trimming removed 4 bases from V and 4 bases from J; junction bases left unmatched: 9. Germline-derived CDR1 and CDR2 are SGHNT and YYREEE (reference sequence). The CDR3 is 15 residues long. The chain's CDR3 is CASSQRQGPTTEAFF. Written as DNA, the CDR3 is TGTGCCAGCAGCCAGCGACAGGGGCCGACCACTGAAGCTTTCTTT. The whole variable domain, remainder taken from reference TRBV5-4 and TRBJ1-1, is ETGVTQSPTHLIKTRGQQVTLRCSSQSGHNTVSWYQQALGQGPQFIFQYYREEENGRGNFPPRFSGLQFPNYSSELNVNALELDDSALYLCASSQRQGPTTEAFFGQGTRLTVV.

Sample share makes this clone medium-sized. J is TRBJ1-1 and V is TRBV28, with 9 bases identical to TRBD1. V gave up 7 bases and J gave up 5 bases; unmatched junction bases: 2. This CDR3 has 12 amino acids. From germline, CDR1 is MDHEN and CDR2 SYDVKM. The CDR3 DNA sequence: TGTGCCAGCATGGACAGGGGAACTGAAGCTTTCTTT. Its translation is CASMDRGTEAFF.

There are a few counts of this clone. V gene TRBV6-5 combines with J gene TRBJ1-1, with D possibly being TRBD1 (6 bases). CDR3 length: 14 residues. The germline V gene has CDR1 MNHEY and CDR2 SVGAGI. V lost 3 bases and J 4 bases, leaving 12 bases between the germline ends. The CDR3 DNA reads as TGTGCCAGCAGTTATACCAGGGGAGGCACTGAAGCTTTCTTT. Amino acid sequence: CASSYTRGGTEAFF.

This clone was counted a few times. The chain couples TRBV28 to TRBJ2-5; 7 bases match TRBD2. The CDR3 length is 13 residues. J was trimmed by 3 bases and V by 2 bases; bases with no gene match: 0. The germline CDR1 and CDR2 sequences are MDHEN and SYDVKM. The CDR3 spells CASSLGLEETQYF. The CDR3 DNA is TGTGCCAGCAGTTTAGGACTAGAAGAGACCCAGTACTTC. Using reference TRBV28 and TRBJ2-5 for the parts outside the CDR3, the full variable domain is DVKVTQSSRYLVKRTGEKVFLECVQDMDHENMFWYRQDPGLGLRLIYFSYDVKMKEKGDIPEGYSVSREKKERFSLILESASTNQTSMYLCASSLGLEETQYFGPGTRLLVL.

In the case of this clone: A read error may account for a junction end that differs from germline. The same CDR3 arises from other DNA sequences in this sample as well. The chain employs TRBV7-9 and TRBJ2-3, with TRBD2 matching 10 bases. Germline V gene data show CDR1 as SEHNR and CDR2 as FQNEAQ (reference sequence). CDR3 size: 14 residues. CDR3 residues: CASRWTSGTDTQYF. The CDR3 region has the DNA TGCGCCAGCAGATGGACTAGCGGAACAGATACGCAGTATTTT. The full variable domain, with the rest looked up from reference TRBV7-9 and TRBJ2-3, is DTGVSQNPRHKITKRGQNVTFRCDPISEHNRLYWYRQTLGQGPEFLTYFQNEAQLEKSRLLSDRFSAERPKGSFSTLEIQRTEQGDSAMYLCASRWTSGTDTQYFGPGTRLTVL.

In its sample, this clone ranks as medium-sized (0.01 to 0.1%). This chain uses TRBV28 with TRBJ2-1; 7 bases are a match to TRBD2. The CDR3 consists of 18 residues. Germline V gene lookup returns CDR1 MDHEN and CDR2 SYDVKM. V lost 7 bases to trimming and J lost 3 bases; unmatched junction nucleotides: 18. The CDR3 nucleotides are TGTGCCAGCACCCCTACTAGCGCCACCGAGTTGTTCTACAATGAGCAGTTCTTC. It is translated as CASTPTSATELFYNEQFF.

In this sample, this clone is medium-sized. Other DNA variants within this sample encode the same CDR3. The V call is TRBV4-1, the J call TRBJ2-7, with TRBD2 matching 16 bases. Germline V gives CDR1 MGHRA, CDR2 YSYEKL. V was pared by 1 base and J by 2 bases, with 5 bases of the junction left unmatched. This CDR3 comprises 18 residues. This CDR3 is CASSQVGLAGGLTYEQYF. The CDR3 DNA follows: TGCGCCAGCAGCCAAGTGGGACTAGCGGGAGGGCTGACCTACGAGCAGTACTTC.

The gene calls are TRBV6-1 and TRBJ2-7; possible D gene TRBD1, 5 bases. The CDR3 is 12 amino acids. Germline CDR1 reads MNHNS; CDR2 reads SASEGT. Deletions cut 5 bases from V and 7 bases from J, with 12 bases between. The DNA of the CDR3 is TGTGCCAGCAGTCCCTCCCGACAGGAGCAGTACTTC. As protein: CASSPSRQEQYF.

By sample fraction, this clone is medium-sized (0.01 to 0.1%). This chain joins TRBV4-1 and TRBJ2-7; 8 bases match TRBD1. This CDR3 region has 14 residues. With V trimmed by 4 bases and J by 5 bases, 7 bases remained unmatched. CDR1 is MGHRA, CDR2 YSYEKL, per germline. The CDR3 is CASSLDRGWDEQYF. The CDR3 DNA sequence: TGCGCCAGCAGCCTAGACAGGGGATGGGACGAGCAGTACTTC.

The rearrangement uses TRBV5-6 and TRBJ2-7, with 8 bases aligning to TRBD1. Germline CDR1 and CDR2: SGHDT and YYEEEE. After removal of 3 bases from V and 2 bases from J, the junction contained 4 bases not matched to a gene. The CDR3 spans 14 residues. The CDR3 DNA is TGTGCCAGCAGCTGGGACAGGCCAACCTACGAGCAGTACTTC. Protein: CASSWDRPTYEQYF. The full variable domain, with the rest looked up from reference TRBV5-6 and TRBJ2-7, is DAGVTQSPTHLIKTRGQQVTLRCSPKSGHDTVSWYQQALGQGPQFIFQYYEEEERQRGNFPDRFSGHQFPNYSSELNVNALLLGDSALYLCASSWDRPTYEQYFGPGTRLTVT.

This clone was detected a few times. The V and J genes are TRBV27 and TRBJ1-2; D perhaps matches TRBD1 (6 bases). Germline CDR1 is MNHEY and CDR2 is SMNVEV (reference sequence). This CDR3 is built from 13 residues. The germline V and J ends were trimmed by 5 bases and 4 bases, with 11 bases remaining between them. CDR3 amino acids: CASSIQGPYGYTF. The CDR3 nucleotides read TGTGCCAGCAGTATACAGGGCCCCTATGGCTACACCTTC.

Sample share makes this clone medium-sized (0.01 to 0.1%). The chain has TRBV23-1 and TRBJ2-3, with 8 bases that match TRBD2. TRBV23-1 is an ORF for which the function is uncertain. V was clipped by 8 bases and J by 4 bases; unmatched bases: 8. This CDR3 region has 14 residues. The CDR3 nucleotides are TGCGCCAGCGGCCGGGGGGGAATGGCAGATACGCAGTATTTT. Residues: CASGRGGMADTQYF.

The chain joins TRBV28 to TRBJ2-7; D might be TRBD1 (6 bases). CDR3 length: 15 residues. Germline CDR1 is MDHEN and CDR2 is SYDVKM. V shed 6 bases and J shed 3 bases, with 18 bases lying between them. The CDR3 protein is CASRNTRDNYYEQYF. For the CDR3, the DNA is TGTGCCAGCAGAAATACCCGGGACAATTACTACGAGCAGTACTTC.

This clone is deemed medium-sized (0.01 to 0.1%). The V and J genes are TRBV27 and TRBJ2-1; D is unresolved. The CDR3 is made up of 15 amino acids. V lost 4 bases to trimming and J lost 4 bases, with 14 bases between them. Germline V gene data show CDR1 as MNHEY and CDR2 as SMNVEV (reference sequence). DNA of the CDR3: TGTGCCAGCAGTTCGCTAGGGCCTCAATACAATGAGCAGTTCTTC. Encoded protein: CASSSLGPQYNEQFF.

Note on this clone: The junction departs from the called germline gene at one end, perhaps through a read error. This rearrangement joins TRBV6-6 to TRBJ2-3, with TRBD1 matching over 9 bases. The CDR3 spans 12 residues. Per the germline V gene, CDR1 is MNHNY and CDR2 is SVGAGI (reference sequence). The DNA for the CDR3 is TGTGCCAGCAGTTCAACAGGGGGCCTTCTCAATTTT. Encoded protein: CASSSTGGLLNF.

The rearrangement joins TRBV15 to TRBJ2-7; TRBD1 aligns across 8 bases. Germline V gene sequence: CDR1 LNHNV, CDR2 YYDKDF (reference sequence). The trim removed 5 bases at V and 3 bases at J, leaving 6 bases unmatched. The CDR3 consists of 14 residues. The CDR3, as DNA: TGTGCCACCAGCGTTGCACAGGGGGGCTACGAGCAGTACTTC. This translates into CATSVAQGGYEQYF.